This TCR beta chain derives from a study of cytomegalovirus exposure and HLA in healthy donors. The CDR3 is 12 amino acids. The primer mix had 60 Vbeta and 13 Jbeta primers. Sequenced by immunoSEQ multiplex PCR; TCRdb stores in-frame clones only, minus some. The sample carries about 120,000 clones, 70% to 75% recorded once. Sample: PBMCs. The receptor comes from a woman in her thirties or forties in good health and CMV-seronegative. This sequence joins TRBV12-1 and TRBJ2-1; the D call in the table, TRBD2, was not verified against the DNA. TRBV12-1 is a pseudogene. This CDR3 reads CASSSPLEKQFF. CDR3 bases: TGTGCCAGCAGCTCACCACTAGAAAAGCAGTTCTTC.